This T cell receptor beta chain was captured by sequencing in a study of T cell responses to AZD1222 COVID-19 vaccine. General study findings and limits: Spike-spanning, vaccine-associated CD4 TCRs were dominant at 160-218 and 743-854. Spike-specific TCR breadth rose after two AZD1222 doses, and depth rose as well. Repertoire collection took place solely once the T cell response had peaked. Close to half of spike-specific TCRs reportedly recognize unmutated variant regions.

The CDR3 runs 11 residues. V was pared by 2 bases and J by 3 bases, with 3 bases between. Sequencing was performed with immunoSEQ multiplex PCR; in TCRdb, only in-frame clones are kept and a portion is missing. The repertoire holds 100,000 to 110,000 clones, less than 90% seen once, with roughly 1.8% in the top ten. A few counts support this clone. Its matching antigen is unknown. Sequences were derived from peripheral blood, sampled on day 0 of AZD1222 vaccination. This receptor was identified in an adult in good health. The J gene is TRBJ2-7, the V gene TRBV5-3; D is undetermined. TRBV5-3 is designated an ORF whose function remains uncertain. CDR3 in amino acids: CARSLYYEQYF. In DNA, the CDR3 is TGTGCCAGAAGCTTATACTACGAGCAGTACTTC.